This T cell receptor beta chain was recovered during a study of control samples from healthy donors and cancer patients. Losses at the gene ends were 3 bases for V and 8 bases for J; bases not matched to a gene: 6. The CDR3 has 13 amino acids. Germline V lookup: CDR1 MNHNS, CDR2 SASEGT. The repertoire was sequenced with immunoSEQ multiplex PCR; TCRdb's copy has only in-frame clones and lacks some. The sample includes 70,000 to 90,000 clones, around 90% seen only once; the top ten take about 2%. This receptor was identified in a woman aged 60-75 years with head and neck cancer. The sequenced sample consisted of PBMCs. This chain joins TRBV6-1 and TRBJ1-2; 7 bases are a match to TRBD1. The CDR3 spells CASSELQGSGYTF. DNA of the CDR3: TGTGCCAGCAGTGAGTTACAGGGGAGCGGCTACACCTTC.